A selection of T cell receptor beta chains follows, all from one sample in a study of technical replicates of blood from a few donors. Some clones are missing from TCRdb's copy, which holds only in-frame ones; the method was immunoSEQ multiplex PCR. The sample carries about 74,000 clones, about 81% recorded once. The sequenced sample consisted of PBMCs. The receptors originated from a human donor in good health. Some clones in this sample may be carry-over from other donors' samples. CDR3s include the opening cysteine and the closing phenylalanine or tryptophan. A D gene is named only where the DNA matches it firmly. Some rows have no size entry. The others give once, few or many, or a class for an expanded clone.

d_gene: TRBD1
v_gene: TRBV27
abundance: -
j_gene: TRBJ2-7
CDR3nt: TGTGCCAGCCGACCTGGGAGAGGGGGCTTCTACGAGCAGTACTTC
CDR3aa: CASRPGRGGFYEQYF

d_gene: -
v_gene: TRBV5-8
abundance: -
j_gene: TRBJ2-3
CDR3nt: TGTGCCAGCAGCTTGGAGGAGGCCGGAGGGACGCAGTATTTT
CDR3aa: CASSLEEAGGTQYF

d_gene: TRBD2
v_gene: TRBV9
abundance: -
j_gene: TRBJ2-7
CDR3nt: TGTGCCAGCAGCGCCCCAGGACTAGCGGGAAACGAGCAGTACTTC
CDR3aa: CASSAPGLAGNEQYF

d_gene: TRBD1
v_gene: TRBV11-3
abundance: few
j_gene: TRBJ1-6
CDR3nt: TGTGCCAGCAGCTTTATCAGGGGGATGAATTCACCCCTCCACTTT
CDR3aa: CASSFIRGMNSPLHF

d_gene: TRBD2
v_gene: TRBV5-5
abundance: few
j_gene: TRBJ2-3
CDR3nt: TGTGCCAGCAGCACAGGGCCTAGCGGGTGGGGAGATACGCAGTATTTT
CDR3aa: CASSTGPSGWGDTQYF

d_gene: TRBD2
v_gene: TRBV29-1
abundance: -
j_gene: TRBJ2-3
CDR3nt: TGCAGCGTTGACCGGGGGGAAGATACGCAGTATTTT
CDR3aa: CSVDRGEDTQYF

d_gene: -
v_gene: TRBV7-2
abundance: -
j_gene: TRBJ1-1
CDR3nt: TGTGCCAGCAGCTTAGGGGGCGCCGGAGGGATTACTGAAGCTTTCTTT
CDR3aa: CASSLGGAGGITEAFF

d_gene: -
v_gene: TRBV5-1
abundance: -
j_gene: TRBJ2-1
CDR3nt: TGCGCCAGCAGCTTGAACGGCAATGAGCAGTTCTTC
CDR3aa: CASSLNGNEQFF

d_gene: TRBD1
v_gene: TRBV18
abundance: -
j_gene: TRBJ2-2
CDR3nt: TGTGCCAGCTCACTGGGACAGGGATACACCGGGGAGCTGTTTTTT
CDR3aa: CASSLGQGYTGELFF

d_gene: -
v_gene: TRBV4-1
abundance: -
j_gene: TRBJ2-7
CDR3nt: TGCGCCAGCAGCCAAGGGCAGGGCGCCTACGAGCAGTACTTC
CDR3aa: CASSQGQGAYEQYF

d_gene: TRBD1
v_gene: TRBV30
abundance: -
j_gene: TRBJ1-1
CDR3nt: TGTGCCTGGAGTCCAAAGGGGGCAGGGAAACAGGGAGCTTTCTTT
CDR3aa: CAWSPKGAGKQGAFF

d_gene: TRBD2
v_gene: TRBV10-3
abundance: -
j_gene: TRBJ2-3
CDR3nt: TGTGCCATCAGTGAAACTAGCGGCCCAACAGATACGCAGTATTTT
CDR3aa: CAISETSGPTDTQYF

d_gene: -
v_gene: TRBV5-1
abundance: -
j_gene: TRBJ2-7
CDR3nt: TGCGCCAGCAGCTTGGTCCACGGTTCTTACGAGCAGTACTTC
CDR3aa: CASSLVHGSYEQYF

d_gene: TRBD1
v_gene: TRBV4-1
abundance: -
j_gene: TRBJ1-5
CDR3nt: TGCGCCAGCAGCCAAGGACCCCTACAGGGGAGCAATCAGCCCCAGCATTTT
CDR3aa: CASSQGPLQGSNQPQHF

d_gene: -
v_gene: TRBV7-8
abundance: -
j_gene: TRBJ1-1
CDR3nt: TGTGCCAGCAGCTTAGGCGGGTGGCCTGAAGCTTTCTTT
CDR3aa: CASSLGGWPEAFF

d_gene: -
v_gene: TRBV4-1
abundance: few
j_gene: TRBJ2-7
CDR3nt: TGCGCCAGCAGCCCCTCCCAGGGCTCCCCTCGTGAGCAGTACTTC
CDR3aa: CASSPSQGSPREQYF

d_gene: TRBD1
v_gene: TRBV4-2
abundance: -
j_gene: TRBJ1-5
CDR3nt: TGTGCCAGCAGCCCCACCCCGGGACAGGGTAGTCAGCCCCAGCATTTT
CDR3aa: CASSPTPGQGSQPQHF

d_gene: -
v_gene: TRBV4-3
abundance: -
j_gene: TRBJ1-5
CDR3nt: TGCGCCAGCAGCCGCGACGGGAGGGGTAGCAATCAGCCCCAGCATTTT
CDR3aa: CASSRDGRGSNQPQHF

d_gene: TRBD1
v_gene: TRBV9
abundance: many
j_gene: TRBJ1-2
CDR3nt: TGTGCCAGCAGCCCCCTGACAGGGGGGTACTATGGCTACACCTTC
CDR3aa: CASSPLTGGYYGYTF

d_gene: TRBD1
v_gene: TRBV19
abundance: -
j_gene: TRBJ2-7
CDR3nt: TGTGCCAGCAACCGGGACAGGGGGCTCGAGCAGTACTTC
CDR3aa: CASNRDRGLEQYF

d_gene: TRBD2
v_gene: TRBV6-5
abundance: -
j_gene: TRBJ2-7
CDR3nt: TGTGCCAGCAGTTATTCAGCGGGAGGGGGGTACGAGCAGTACTTC
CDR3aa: CASSYSAGGGYEQYF

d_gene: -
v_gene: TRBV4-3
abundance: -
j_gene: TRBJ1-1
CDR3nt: TGCGCCAGCAGCCAAGATCGGGGAATCACTGAAGCTTTCTTT
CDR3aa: CASSQDRGITEAFF

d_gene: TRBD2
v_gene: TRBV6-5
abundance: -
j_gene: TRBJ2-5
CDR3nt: TGTGCCAGCAGGACTAGCGGGAGGGTTGAGACCCAGTACTTC
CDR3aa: CASRTSGRVETQYF

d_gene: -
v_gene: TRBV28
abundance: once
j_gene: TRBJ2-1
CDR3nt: TGTGCCAGCAGAGATACTAGCCGCAGAAACAATGAGCAGTTCTTC
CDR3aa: CASRDTSRRNNEQFF

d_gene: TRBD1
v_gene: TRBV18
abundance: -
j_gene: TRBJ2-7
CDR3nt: TGTGCCAGCTCACCCAACAGGGGAACCTACGAGCAGTACTTC
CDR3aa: CASSPNRGTYEQYF

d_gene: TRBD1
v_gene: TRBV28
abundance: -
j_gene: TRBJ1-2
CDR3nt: TGTGCCAGCAGCTTTGACAGGGGGCCTGGCGGCTACACCTTC
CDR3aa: CASSFDRGPGGYTF

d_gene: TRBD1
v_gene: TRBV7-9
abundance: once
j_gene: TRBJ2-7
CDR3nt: TGTGCCAGCAGCTTGGCCGGACAGGTTGGGGCCTACGAGCAGTACTTC
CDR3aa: CASSLAGQVGAYEQYF

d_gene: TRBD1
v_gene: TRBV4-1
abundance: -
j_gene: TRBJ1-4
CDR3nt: TGCGCCAGCAGCGGACAGGATGAAAAACTGTTTTTT
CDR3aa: CASSGQDEKLFF

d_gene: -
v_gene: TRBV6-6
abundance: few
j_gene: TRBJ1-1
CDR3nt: TGTGCCAGCAGTTACCGATCGGGGCGGGGGAACACTGAAGCTTTCTTT
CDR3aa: CASSYRSGRGNTEAFF

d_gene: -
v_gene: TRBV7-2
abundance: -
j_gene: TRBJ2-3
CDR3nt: TGTGCCAGCAGCCAAAGCAGGGTAGGCACAGATACGCAGTATTTT
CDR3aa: CASSQSRVGTDTQYF

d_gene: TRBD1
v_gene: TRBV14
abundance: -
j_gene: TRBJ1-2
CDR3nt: TGTGCCAGCAGCCAAGGTCAGGGGGTCGGCTATGGCTACACCTTC
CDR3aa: CASSQGQGVGYGYTF

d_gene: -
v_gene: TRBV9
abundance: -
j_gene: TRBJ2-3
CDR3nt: TGTGCCAGCAGCGTAGCTGGTTCGGACAGCAGCACAGATACGCAGTATTTT
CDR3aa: CASSVAGSDSSTDTQYF

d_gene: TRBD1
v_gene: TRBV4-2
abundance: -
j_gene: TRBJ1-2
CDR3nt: TGTGCCAGCAGGGAGACAGGGGCCATCGGCTACACCTTC
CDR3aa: CASRETGAIGYTF

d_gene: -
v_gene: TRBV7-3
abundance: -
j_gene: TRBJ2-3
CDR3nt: TGTGCCAGCGGGGGGGCCCGCGCAGATACGCAGTATTTT
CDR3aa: CASGGARADTQYF

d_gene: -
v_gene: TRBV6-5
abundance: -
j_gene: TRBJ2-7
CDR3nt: TGTGCCAGCAGTCCGAGGAAACCCTACGAGCAGTACTTC
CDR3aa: CASSPRKPYEQYF

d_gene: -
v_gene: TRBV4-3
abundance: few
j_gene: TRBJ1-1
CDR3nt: TGCGCCAGCAGCCAAGATTTCGGGGGCACTGAAGCTTTCTTT
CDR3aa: CASSQDFGGTEAFF

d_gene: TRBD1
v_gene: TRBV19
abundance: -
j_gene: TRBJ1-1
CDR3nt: TGTGCCAGTAGTATAAATGACAGGGGTCAAGCTTTCTTT
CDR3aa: CASSINDRGQAFF

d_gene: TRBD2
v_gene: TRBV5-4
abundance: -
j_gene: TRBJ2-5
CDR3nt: TGTGCCAGCAGCAGACTTGGGACTACAGAGACCCAGTACTTC
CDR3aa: CASSRLGTTETQYF

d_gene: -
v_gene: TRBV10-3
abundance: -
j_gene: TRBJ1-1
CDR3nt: TGTGCCATCAGTGAGTCGGACGCGCCCGGGAGTGAAGCTTTCTTT
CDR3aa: CAISESDAPGSEAFF

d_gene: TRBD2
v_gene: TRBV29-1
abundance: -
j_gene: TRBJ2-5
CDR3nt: TGCAGCGTTTACGGACTAGCGGGGGAAGAGACCCAGTACTTC
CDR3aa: CSVYGLAGEETQYF

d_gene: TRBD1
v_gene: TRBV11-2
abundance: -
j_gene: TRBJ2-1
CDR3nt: TGTGCCAGCGCCCAGGGGGCGAGCTCCTACAATGAGCAGTTCTTC
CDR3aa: CASAQGASSYNEQFF

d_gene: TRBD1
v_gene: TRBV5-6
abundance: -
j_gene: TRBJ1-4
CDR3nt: TGTGCCAGCACCTTCTTCCGGACAGGGGGATTTGCAACTAATGAAAAACTGTTTTTT
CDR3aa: CASTFFRTGGFATNEKLFF

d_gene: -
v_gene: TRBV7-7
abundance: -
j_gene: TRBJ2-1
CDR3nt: TGTGCCAGCAGCTTAGCACTCCGGTCAAATGAGCAGTTCTTC
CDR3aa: CASSLALRSNEQFF

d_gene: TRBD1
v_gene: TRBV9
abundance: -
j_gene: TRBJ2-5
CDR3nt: TGTGCCAGCAGCGTAGTGGACAGGGGAAGGGAGACCCAGTACTTC
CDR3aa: CASSVVDRGRETQYF

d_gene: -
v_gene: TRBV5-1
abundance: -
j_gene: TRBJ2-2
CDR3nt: TGCGCCAGCAGCTTGGGACAGTCCACCGGGGAGCTGTTTTTT
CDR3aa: CASSLGQSTGELFF

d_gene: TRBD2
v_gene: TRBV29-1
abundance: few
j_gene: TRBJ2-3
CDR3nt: TGCAGCGCTACTAGCGGGGGGCGCCCTTCCACAGATACGCAGTATTTT
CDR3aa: CSATSGGRPSTDTQYF

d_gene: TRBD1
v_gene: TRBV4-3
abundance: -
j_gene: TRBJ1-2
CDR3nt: TGCGCCAGCAGCCTGGGACAGGGTGACTATGGCTACACCTTC
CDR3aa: CASSLGQGDYGYTF

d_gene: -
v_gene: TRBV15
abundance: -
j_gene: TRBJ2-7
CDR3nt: TGTGCCACCAGCAGGGGCCGGGACACATCCTACGAGCAGTACTTC
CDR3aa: CATSRGRDTSYEQYF

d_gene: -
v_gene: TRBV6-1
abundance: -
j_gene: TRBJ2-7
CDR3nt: TGTGCCAGCAGTGAAGCTGACACCTACGAGCAGTACTTC
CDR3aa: CASSEADTYEQYF

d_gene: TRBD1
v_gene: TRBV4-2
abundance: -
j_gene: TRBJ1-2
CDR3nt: TGTGCCAGCAGCCAAGACTACAGGGGGCTGAACTATGGCTACACCTTC
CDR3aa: CASSQDYRGLNYGYTF

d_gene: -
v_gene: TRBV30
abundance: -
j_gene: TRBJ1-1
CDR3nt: TGTGCCTGGAGTGTGTCTTGGGGGGATTCTGAAGCTTTCTTT
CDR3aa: CAWSVSWGDSEAFF

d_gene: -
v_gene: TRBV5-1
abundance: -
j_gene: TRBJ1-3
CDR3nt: TGCGCCAGCAGCTTGGATTCAGGTACAGACACCATATATTTT
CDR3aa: CASSLDSGTDTIYF

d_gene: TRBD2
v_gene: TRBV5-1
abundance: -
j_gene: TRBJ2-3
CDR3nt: TGCGCCAGCAGCTTGGGACTAGCGGAGAGGACAGATACGCAGTATTTT
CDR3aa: CASSLGLAERTDTQYF

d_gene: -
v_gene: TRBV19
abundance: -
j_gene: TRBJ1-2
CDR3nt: TGTGCCAGTAGAACCTCGGACAGTTACATCTATGGCTACACCTTC
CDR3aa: CASRTSDSYIYGYTF